Shown below are 15 T cell receptor beta chains from a single sample sequenced in a study of beta chain features in type 1 diabetes. Sequenced material consisted of expressed TCRB transcripts (all of the isolated RNA was reverse transcribed). The data were produced by immunoSEQ multiplex PCR, yet TCRdb's version contains in-frame clones alone and is incomplete. Of some 400,000 clones listed, about 14% are singletons. Material: naive CD4+ T cells from blood. These receptor sequences come from a woman younger than 30 in good health.

In this sample, this clone turned up a few times. The chain joins TRBV28 to TRBJ2-7; 11 bases are shared with TRBD1. This CDR3 spans 15 amino acids. Trimming took 6 bases from V and 2 from J; bases not matched to a gene: 6. Germline CDR1 is MDHEN and CDR2 is SYDVKM. The CDR3 DNA sequence: TGTGCCAGCAGAAACCGGGACAGGGGGACCTACGAGCAGTACTTC. This encodes CASRNRDRGTYEQYF.

V is TRBV5-5 and J is TRBJ2-7, with D perhaps TRBD1 (6 bases). Per the germline V gene, CDR1 is SGHKS and CDR2 is YYEKEE (reference sequence). The CDR3 sequence is 13 residues long. V gave up 7 bases and J gave up 2 bases, with 13 bases separating them. CDR3 bases: TGTGCCAGCCACAGGGACCTAACCTACGAGCAGTACTTC. It yields the protein CASHRDLTYEQYF.

CDR3 loop: CASRLMNRAEDNQPQHF. The CDR3 DNA follows: TGTGCCAGCAGATTGATGAACAGGGCAGAGGACAATCAGCCCCAGCATTTT. The rearrangement joins TRBV27 to TRBJ1-5; possibly TRBD1 for D (6 bases). The CDR3 runs 17 residues. The germline CDR1 and CDR2 sequences are MNHEY and SMNVEV (reference sequence). Trimming pared 6 bases from V and 3 bases from J, leaving 21 bases between.

Only a few counts were recorded for this clone. The chain recombines TRBV11-2 with TRBJ2-1, with TRBD2 identical over 13 bases. CDR3 size: 17 residues. V trimming: 2 bases; J trimming: 5 bases; junction bases outside the gene matches: 6. Germline V gene sequence: CDR1 SGHAT, CDR2 FQNNGV. This chain's CDR3 is CASSLTSGRAGNNEQFF. The CDR3 nucleotides read TGTGCCAGCAGCTTAACTAGCGGGAGGGCGGGGAACAATGAGCAGTTCTTC.

The rearrangement uses TRBV9 and TRBJ2-3, with D perhaps matching TRBD2 (5 bases). V shed 4 bases and J shed 1 base, with 13 bases lying between them. This CDR3 spans 15 amino acids. Germline V gives CDR1 SGDLS, CDR2 YYNGEE. The CDR3 coding sequence is TGTGCCAGCAGCCCGAGGACTTTGGGCACAGATACGCAGTATTTT. It codes for CASSPRTLGTDTQYF.

CDR3 nucleotide sequence: TGTGCCAGCAGCCCTAGCGGGAGAATGAATGAGCAGTTCTTC. Amino acids: CASSPSGRMNEQFF. The J gene is TRBJ2-1, the V gene TRBV6-1, with TRBD2 matching 10 bases. CDR3 length: 14 residues. J was trimmed by 7 bases and V by 6 bases; bases with no gene match: 6. Germline CDR1 MNHNS, CDR2 SASEGT.

In this sample, this clone turned up once. The V gene is TRBV30, the J gene TRBJ1-5, with D perhaps TRBD1 (5 bases). Trimming removed 2 bases from V and 4 bases from J, with 24 bases in between. The CDR3 is made up of 18 amino acids. Germline lookup yields CDR1 GTSNPN and CDR2 SVGIG (reference sequence). CDR3 in DNA: TGTGCCTGGAGTTTTGGGTATTCAGGGCTCGGGAGGAATCAGCCCCAGCATTTT. Translated: CAWSFGYSGLGRNQPQHF.

The chain is built from TRBV30 and TRBJ1-1, with a tentative D call TRBD1 (5 bases). From germline, CDR1 is GTSNPN and CDR2 SVGIG (reference sequence). The CDR3 consists of 14 residues. Between the trimmed V and J ends, which lost 5 bases and 4 bases, there was a span of 17 bases. The CDR3 protein is CAWFSGRMITEAFF. In nucleotides, the CDR3 is TGTGCCTGGTTCTCAGGGCGGATGATCACTGAAGCTTTCTTT.

This clone has more than one count but fewer than ten. This chain connects TRBV7-2 to TRBJ2-7, with D maybe TRBD2 (5 bases). With 5 bases removed from V and 0 bases from J, the gap between germline ends came to 17 bases. This CDR3 is built from 16 residues. Germline CDR1 reads SGHTA; CDR2 reads FQGNSA. CDR3 DNA: TGTGCCAGCAGCGGTAGAGGGCGGCTCAGCTCCTACGAGCAGTACTTC. Translated, it gives CASSGRGRLSSYEQYF.

This clone was observed a few times. Other DNA sequences in the same sample also yield this CDR3. The chain employs TRBV29-1 and TRBJ2-7; the match to TRBD2 covers 8 bases. J gave up 0 bases and V 6 bases, and 1 base lay outside the gene matches. Germline V lookup: CDR1 SQVTM, CDR2 ANQGSEA. The CDR3 extends over 12 amino acids. This CDR3 reads CSVGLGSYEQYF. CDR3 sequence (DNA): TGCAGCGTGGGACTAGGCTCCTACGAGCAGTACTTC.

Here the CDR3 DNA reads TGTGCCAGCACCTCTGTTGGACAGGGAAACTACGAGCAGTACTTC. Translating gives CASTSVGQGNYEQYF. The gene calls are TRBV28 and TRBJ2-7; TRBD1 matches at 8 bases. The trim removed 7 bases at V and 3 bases at J, leaving 11 bases unmatched. Germline V gene data show CDR1 as MDHEN and CDR2 as SYDVKM. The CDR3 runs 15 residues.

This chain joins TRBV30 and TRBJ2-7; 7 positions agree with TRBD2. This CDR3 spans 13 amino acids. The junction had 3 bases not matched to a gene; V was cut back by 1 base and J by 3 bases. The V gene's germline CDR1 is GTSNPN and CDR2 SVGIG (reference sequence). CDR3 in amino acids: CAWSGDYFYEQYF. The CDR3 DNA sequence: TGTGCCTGGAGTGGGGACTATTTCTACGAGCAGTACTTC.

The chain uses TRBV5-6 and TRBJ1-1; no reliable D call. V was shortened by 0 bases and J by 7 bases, with 10 bases between the two germline ends. The CDR3 extends over 13 amino acids. Per germline, CDR1 SGHDT and CDR2 YYEEEE. CDR3 loop: CASSLVGGREAFF. Here the CDR3 DNA reads TGTGCCAGCAGCTTGGTTGGAGGGCGTGAAGCTTTCTTT.

The CDR3 sequence: CATSGHRNTEAFF. The CDR3, as DNA: TGTGCCACCTCGGGACACCGGAACACTGAAGCTTTCTTT. V usage is TRBV19 and J usage is TRBJ1-1, with D possibly matching TRBD1 (6 bases). This CDR3 comprises 13 residues. CDR1 and CDR2 from the germline V gene are LNHDA and SQIVND (reference sequence). Deletions cut 10 bases from V and 1 base from J, with 13 bases between.

The rearrangement joins TRBV5-4 to TRBJ1-1; 7 nucleotides match TRBD1. J gave up 5 bases and V 3 bases, and 10 bases lay outside the gene matches. This CDR3 region has 15 residues. Germline-derived CDR1 and CDR2 are SGHNT and YYREEE (reference sequence). CDR3 coding DNA: TGTGCCAGCAGCTGGGGACAGAAGAGGGATACTGAAGCTTTCTTT. Its protein product is CASSWGQKRDTEAFF.